These 10 T cell receptor beta chains were all obtained from the same sample, sequenced in a study of early T cells in non-severe SARS-CoV-2 infection (dated by TCRdb to 2020 to 2023). Receptor libraries were prepared by 5' RACE. Reads for this sample came from a NextSeq 500. The public reads were quality trimmed at Q25 with fastp and then assembled into clones with MiXCR by TCRdb, keeping productive beta chains. When rows share a CDR3 protein, they turn into one entry using the most common DNA and genes. This sample holds 35,000 to 55,000 distinct CDR3 sequences; 20% to 25% were observed only once. Together, the top ten hold around 5% of the sample. Sequencing used whole blood, obtained at baseline. All receptors derive from an adult who was a healthcare worker with PCR-confirmed SARS-CoV-2 infection or an uninfected control (not recorded which).

The chain uses TRBV4-1 and TRBJ2-3; D unclear. Trimming removed 0 bases at V and 4 bases at J, with 8 bases between. This CDR3 comprises 14 residues. Looked up from germline, CDR1 is MGHRA and CDR2 is YSYEKL. The CDR3 DNA follows: TGCGCCAGCAGCCAAGAGCCGGCCGCAGATACGCAGTATTTT. It is translated as CASSQEPAADTQYF.

This clonotype was seen a few times. The gene calls are TRBV12-3 or TRBV12-4 and TRBJ1-1; a weak D match, TRBD1 (5 bases). V was trimmed by 6 bases and J by 1 base, leaving 12 bases between them. The CDR3 totals 14 residues. This CDR3 reads CASSNGQWNTEAFF. The CDR3, as DNA: TGTGCCAGCAGCAACGGACAATGGAACACTGAAGCTTTCTTT.

This clonotype was seen only once. This chain joins TRBV20-1 and TRBJ2-3; 10 bases match TRBD1. Germline V gene data show CDR1 as DFQATT and CDR2 as SNEGSKA (reference sequence). The CDR3 runs to 15 residues. V lost 3 bases to trimming and J lost 4 bases; unmatched junction nucleotides: 7. CDR3 DNA sequence: TGCAGTGCTAGGACAGGGGGCGATATGGCAGATACGCAGTATTTT. This translates into CSARTGGDMADTQYF.

This sequence joins TRBV12-3 or TRBV12-4 and TRBJ2-5; 15 bases agree with TRBD2. The CDR3 is 18 amino acids. V dropped 3 bases and J dropped 2; count of bases not matched to a gene: 7. The CDR3 region has the DNA TGTGCCAGCAGTTTTCGGACTAGCGGGGGGGCAGGTCAAGAGACCCAGTACTTC. It codes for CASSFRTSGGAGQETQYF.

The CDR3 DNA follows: TGTGCCAGCAGCCCGGGACAGGGGACCCAAGAGACCCAGTACTTC. Amino acid sequence: CASSPGQGTQETQYF. The chain employs TRBV9 and TRBJ2-5; 10 nucleotides align to TRBD1. This CDR3 has 15 amino acids. The V and J ends lost 4 bases and 1 base, in that order; junction bases with no gene match: 4. Germline loops: CDR1 SGDLS, CDR2 YYNGEE.

A few counts support this clonotype. The chain carries TRBV6-1 and TRBJ1-1; D ambiguous. In germline, CDR1 is MNHNS, CDR2 SASEGT. Trimming shortened V by 5 bases and J by 0 bases, and 13 bases separated the two germline ends. The CDR3 runs to 15 residues. CDR3: CASSRLATMNTEAFF. In nucleotides, the CDR3 is TGTGCCAGCAGTCGCCTCGCAACCATGAACACTGAAGCTTTCTTT.

The V call is TRBV7-8, the J call TRBJ1-4; D is possibly TRBD1 (5 bases). Germline V lookup: CDR1 SGHVS, CDR2 FQNEAQ. The CDR3 totals 16 residues. V was cut by 9 bases and J by 0 bases, with 17 bases left in between. In DNA form, the CDR3 reads TGTGCCAGTAACTCGGACATAGTTGCAACTAATGAAAAACTGTTTTTT. This translates into CASNSDIVATNEKLFF.

In its sample, this clonotype was seen many times. V is TRBV12-3 or TRBV12-4 and J is TRBJ1-2, with 7 nucleotides matching TRBD1. Trimming at V came to 6 bases and at J to 4 bases, leaving 8 bases not matched to a gene. CDR3 length equals 14 residues. DNA of the CDR3: TGTGCCAGCAGCCAACAGGGGCGCCCCTATGGCTACACCTTC. It translates to CASSQQGRPYGYTF.

This rearrangement joins TRBV30 to TRBJ1-1, with a tentative D call TRBD1 (6 bases). This CDR3 comprises 14 residues. Germline loops: CDR1 GTSNPN, CDR2 SVGIG (reference sequence). V was shortened by 3 bases and J by 7 bases, with 18 bases between the two germline ends. CDR3 sequence: CAWRTGRERSEAFF. The CDR3 DNA follows: TGTGCCTGGAGAACAGGGAGGGAGCGAAGTGAAGCTTTCTTT.

This clonotype was seen just once. This chain joins TRBV4-3 and TRBJ1-2; 7 bases fit TRBD1. The V gene's germline CDR1 is LGHNA and CDR2 YSLEER. This CDR3 has 17 residues. With 0 bases clipped from V and 2 bases from J, the junction kept 9 bases outside the gene matches. The CDR3 DNA reads as TGCGCCAGCAGCCAAGATATAGTAGGCAGGGGGAACTATGGCTACACCTTC. Protein product: CASSQDIVGRGNYGYTF.